The rows below give T cell receptor beta chains drawn from one sample of a study of T cell repertoires in breast cancer. MiXCR, applied by TCRdb to the emulsion pairing reads, yields one record per CDR3 protein. The data hold fewer than 5,500 distinct CDR3 sequences, with 30% to 40% observed a single time. Sequencing was carried out using CD8+ T cells. The receptors stem from a pool of human donors with breast cancer or a healthy control (not recorded which). CDR3s include the opening cysteine and the closing phenylalanine or tryptophan. The order of the fields is CDR3 protein, CDR3 DNA, V gene, D gene, clone size, J gene. D genes are given only for firm matches. A row's size may be missing; if present it is once, few, many or a size class.

cdr3_aa: CASTYRDTQYF
cdr3_nt: TGTGCCAGCACATACCGAGATACGCAGTATTTT
v_call: TRBV28
d_call: NA
clone_size: few
j_call: TRBJ2-3

cdr3_aa: CSARKPDNEQFF
cdr3_nt: TGCAGTGCTAGAAAACCGGACAATGAGCAGTTCTTC
v_call: TRBV20-1
d_call: NA
clone_size: medium-sized
j_call: TRBJ2-1

cdr3_aa: CASSSGDQPQRF
cdr3_nt: TGTGCCAGCAGTTCCGGGGACCAGCCCCAGCGTTTT
v_call: TRBV28
d_call: NA
clone_size: NA
j_call: TRBJ1-5

cdr3_aa: CASSVGDQPQHF
cdr3_nt: TGTGCCAGCAGTGTAGGGGATCAGCCCCAGCATTTT
v_call: TRBV28
d_call: NA
clone_size: many
j_call: TRBJ1-5

cdr3_aa: CASSRARGRLTDTQYF
cdr3_nt: TGCGCCAGCAGCAGGGCCAGGGGGCGACTGACAGATACGCAGTATTTT
v_call: TRBV4-3
d_call: TRBD1
clone_size: NA
j_call: TRBJ2-3

cdr3_aa: CASRPGLSNQPPHF
cdr3_nt: TGTGCCAGCAGACCGGGACTTAGCAATCAGCCCCCGCATTTT
v_call: TRBV2
d_call: NA
clone_size: NA
j_call: TRBJ1-5

cdr3_aa: CASSQASGRSYEQYF
cdr3_nt: TGCGCCAGCAGCCAAGCCTCAGGGCGGTCCTACGAGCAGTACTTC
v_call: TRBV4-1
d_call: NA
clone_size: few
j_call: TRBJ2-7

cdr3_aa: CASSQVPWGNSGNTIYF
cdr3_nt: TGTGCCAGCAGCCAAGTCCCTTGGGGGAACTCTGGAAACACCATATATTTT
v_call: TRBV14
d_call: NA
clone_size: NA
j_call: TRBJ1-3

cdr3_aa: CASNGYTF
cdr3_nt: TGTGCCAGCAATGGCTACACCTTC
v_call: TRBV2
d_call: NA
clone_size: medium-sized
j_call: TRBJ1-2

cdr3_aa: CASSQEKIESEHTEAFF
cdr3_nt: TGTGCCAGCAGCCAAGAAAAAATCGAGTCGGAGCACACTGAAGCTTTCTTT
v_call: TRBV14
d_call: NA
clone_size: few
j_call: TRBJ1-1

cdr3_aa: CASSRDAGGYNEQFF
cdr3_nt: TGCGCCAGCAGCCGGGACGCCGGCGGATACAATGAGCAGTTCTTC
v_call: TRBV5-1
d_call: NA
clone_size: few
j_call: TRBJ2-1

cdr3_aa: CASSQVETGYSPLHF
cdr3_nt: TGCGCCAGCAGCCAGGTTGAAACCGGCTATTCACCCCTCCACTTT
v_call: TRBV4-3
d_call: NA
clone_size: NA
j_call: TRBJ1-6

cdr3_aa: CASSTRETQYF
cdr3_nt: TGTGCCAGCAGTACTAGGGAAACGCAGTATTTT
v_call: TRBV6-1
d_call: NA
clone_size: large
j_call: TRBJ2-3

cdr3_aa: CASSLTAGVVETQYF
cdr3_nt: TGTGCCAGCAGCCTAACGGCGGGGGTCGTGGAGACCCAGTACTTC
v_call: TRBV5-4
d_call: TRBD2
clone_size: NA
j_call: TRBJ2-5

cdr3_aa: CASSIDRLAGSYNEQFF
cdr3_nt: TGTGCCAGTAGTATAGATCGGCTAGCGGGAAGTTATAATGAGCAGTTCTTC
v_call: TRBV19
d_call: TRBD2
clone_size: NA
j_call: TRBJ2-1

cdr3_aa: CASNPTGSYGYTF
cdr3_nt: TGTGCCAGCAACCCGACAGGGTCCTATGGCTACACCTTC
v_call: TRBV2
d_call: TRBD1
clone_size: many
j_call: TRBJ1-2

cdr3_aa: CSALLVRGSETQYF
cdr3_nt: TGCAGTGCTCTTCTAGTGAGGGGATCTGAGACCCAGTACTTC
v_call: TRBV20-1
d_call: NA
clone_size: many
j_call: TRBJ2-5

cdr3_aa: CASSTGQGYEQYF
cdr3_nt: TGCGCCAGCAGCACGGGACAGGGATACGAGCAGTACTTC
v_call: TRBV5-1
d_call: TRBD1
clone_size: NA
j_call: TRBJ2-7

cdr3_aa: CASAREGRHYGYTF
cdr3_nt: TGTGCCAGCGCCAGGGAGGGGAGACACTATGGCTACACCTTC
v_call: TRBV6-2/TRBV6-3
d_call: NA
clone_size: NA
j_call: TRBJ1-2

cdr3_aa: CASIELPTGPLISTEASF
cdr3_nt: TGTGCCAGCATTGAATTACCTACGGGTCCTCTGATTTCAACTGAAGCTTCCTTT
v_call: TRBV6-6
d_call: NA
clone_size: NA
j_call: TRBJ1-1

cdr3_aa: CASSIDLGFSNQPQHF
cdr3_nt: TGTGCCAGTAGTATAGATCTCGGATTTTCCAATCAGCCCCAGCATTTT
v_call: TRBV19
d_call: NA
clone_size: NA
j_call: TRBJ1-5

cdr3_aa: CASRQGDRPQHF
cdr3_nt: TGTGCCAGCAGGCAGGGAGATAGGCCCCAGCATTTT
v_call: TRBV28
d_call: NA
clone_size: medium-sized
j_call: TRBJ1-5

cdr3_aa: CSVVAADTGELFF
cdr3_nt: TGCAGCGTTGTAGCGGCAGACACCGGGGAGCTGTTTTTT
v_call: TRBV29-1
d_call: NA
clone_size: NA
j_call: TRBJ2-2

cdr3_aa: CASSRSPRREETQYF
cdr3_nt: TGTGCCAGCAGCCGTTCCCCGCGAAGAGAAGAGACCCAGTACTTC
v_call: TRBV3-1
d_call: NA
clone_size: NA
j_call: TRBJ2-5

cdr3_aa: CASRGGYLWNQPQHF
cdr3_nt: TGTGCCAGTAGAGGAGGATATCTTTGGAATCAGCCCCAGCATTTT
v_call: TRBV19
d_call: NA
clone_size: few
j_call: TRBJ1-5

cdr3_aa: CASSYSAAGENYGYTF
cdr3_nt: TGTGCCAGCAGTTACTCGGCGGCAGGCGAGAACTATGGCTACACCTTC
v_call: TRBV6-2/TRBV6-3
d_call: NA
clone_size: many
j_call: TRBJ1-2

cdr3_aa: CASRELVVETQYF
cdr3_nt: TGTGCCAGCAGGGAACTAGTGGTGGAGACCCAGTACTTC
v_call: TRBV11-2
d_call: NA
clone_size: few
j_call: TRBJ2-5

cdr3_aa: CASSPSPPAGGGWDEQFF
cdr3_nt: TGTGCCAGCAGCCCCAGCCCCCCGGCGGGGGGCGGGTGGGATGAGCAGTTCTTC
v_call: TRBV4-2
d_call: TRBD2
clone_size: many
j_call: TRBJ2-1

cdr3_aa: CAIRLGGDEQYF
cdr3_nt: TGTGCCATCAGATTAGGGGGGGACGAGCAGTACTTC
v_call: TRBV10-3
d_call: NA
clone_size: NA
j_call: TRBJ2-7

cdr3_aa: CASGGKVTDTQYF
cdr3_nt: TGTGCCAGCGGGGGGAAGGTTACAGATACGCAGTATTTT
v_call: TRBV7-2
d_call: NA
clone_size: medium-sized
j_call: TRBJ2-3

cdr3_aa: CASSLGALAKNIQYF
cdr3_nt: TGTGCCAGCAGCTTAGGGGCGTTAGCCAAAAACATTCAGTACTTC
v_call: TRBV11-2
d_call: NA
clone_size: few
j_call: TRBJ2-4

cdr3_aa: CASRPPSGANVLTF
cdr3_nt: TGTGCCAGCCGACCCCCCTCTGGGGCCAACGTCCTGACTTTC
v_call: TRBV2
d_call: NA
clone_size: few
j_call: TRBJ2-6

cdr3_aa: CSVEAGAGTQYF
cdr3_nt: TGCAGCGTTGAAGCGGGCGCCGGTACGCAGTATTTT
v_call: TRBV29-1
d_call: NA
clone_size: once
j_call: TRBJ2-3

cdr3_aa: CASSLVRYEQFF
cdr3_nt: TGTGCCAGCAGCTTGGTCCGATATGAGCAGTTCTTC
v_call: TRBV5-8
d_call: NA
clone_size: few
j_call: TRBJ2-1

cdr3_aa: CARSGHTDTQYF
cdr3_nt: TGTGCCAGGTCGGGGCACACAGATACGCAGTATTTT
v_call: TRBV11-3
d_call: NA
clone_size: few
j_call: TRBJ2-3

cdr3_aa: CASKVGGNSNQPQHF
cdr3_nt: TGTGCCAGCAAAGTTGGAGGGAATAGCAATCAGCCCCAGCATTTT
v_call: TRBV6-1
d_call: NA
clone_size: many
j_call: TRBJ1-5

cdr3_aa: CASLSGNSYNEQFF
cdr3_nt: TGTGCCAGTCTTAGCGGGAACTCCTACAATGAGCAGTTCTTC
v_call: TRBV2
d_call: TRBD2
clone_size: NA
j_call: TRBJ2-1

cdr3_aa: CASSQVLTGNTIYF
cdr3_nt: TGTGCCAGCAGCCAGGTATTGACAGGAAACACCATATATTTT
v_call: TRBV3-2
d_call: NA
clone_size: few
j_call: TRBJ1-3

cdr3_aa: CASSVSGGQEKLFF
cdr3_nt: TGTGCCAGCAGTGTATCAGGGGGCCAGGAAAAACTGTTTTTT
v_call: TRBV6-1
d_call: TRBD1
clone_size: many
j_call: TRBJ1-4

cdr3_aa: CASGTDSYGYTF
cdr3_nt: TGTGCCAGCGGGACAGACTCCTATGGCTACACCTTC
v_call: TRBV28
d_call: TRBD1
clone_size: many
j_call: TRBJ1-2

cdr3_aa: CASSRDSVEAQYF
cdr3_nt: TGTGCCAGCTCCCGGGACTCTGTAGAGGCCCAGTACTTC
v_call: TRBV18
d_call: NA
clone_size: NA
j_call: TRBJ2-5

cdr3_aa: CASSQKDQPQHF
cdr3_nt: TGTGCCAGCAGTCAGAAGGATCAGCCCCAGCATTTT
v_call: TRBV28
d_call: NA
clone_size: medium-sized
j_call: TRBJ1-5

cdr3_aa: CASSLFPPAGTTDTQYF
cdr3_nt: TGTGCCAGCAGCTTATTTCCCCCAGCGGGAACGACAGATACGCAGTATTTT
v_call: TRBV7-9
d_call: TRBD2
clone_size: many
j_call: TRBJ2-3

cdr3_aa: CSARDYTRGGYGYTF
cdr3_nt: TGCAGTGCTAGAGATTATACCAGGGGCGGGTATGGCTACACCTTC
v_call: TRBV20-1
d_call: NA
clone_size: NA
j_call: TRBJ1-2

cdr3_aa: CASSSRVTSYNSPLHF
cdr3_nt: TGTGCCAGCAGCTCACGGGTCACTAGCTATAATTCACCCCTCCACTTT
v_call: TRBV7-2
d_call: NA
clone_size: many
j_call: TRBJ1-6

cdr3_aa: CASRSQQGRISYEQYF
cdr3_nt: TGTGCCAGCAGGAGCCAACAGGGGCGAATCTCCTACGAGCAGTACTTC
v_call: TRBV28
d_call: TRBD1
clone_size: many
j_call: TRBJ2-7

cdr3_aa: CASTQGGTTEACF
cdr3_nt: TGTGCCAGCACGCAGGGGGGTACCACTGAAGCTTGCTTT
v_call: TRBV6-1
d_call: TRBD1
clone_size: NA
j_call: TRBJ1-1

cdr3_aa: CASSLIAGTSSYNEQFF
cdr3_nt: TGTGCCAGCAGTTTGATCGCCGGGACTAGCTCCTACAATGAGCAGTTCTTC
v_call: TRBV28
d_call: TRBD2
clone_size: few
j_call: TRBJ2-1

cdr3_aa: CSVDRNTGELFF
cdr3_nt: TGCAGCGTGGACAGGAACACCGGGGAGCTGTTTTTT
v_call: TRBV20-1
d_call: NA
clone_size: medium-sized
j_call: TRBJ2-2

cdr3_aa: CASSYDGGNTGNTIYF
cdr3_nt: TGTGCCAGCAGTTACGATGGGGGCAACACTGGAAACACCATATATTTT
v_call: TRBV6-5
d_call: NA
clone_size: once
j_call: TRBJ1-3